This TCR beta chain was retrieved from a study of T-cell memory formation after mild COVID-19. This clonotype was detected ten times or more. The germline V and J ends were trimmed by 1 base and 5 bases, with 12 bases remaining between them. Germline V lookup: CDR1 SGHRS, CDR2 YFSETQ. The CDR3 is made up of 15 amino acids. cDNA libraries for TCR alpha and TCR beta, carrying sample barcodes and UMIs, came from 5'RACE with constant-segment primers. MiXCR, applied by TCRdb to the 5' RACE reads, yields one record per CDR3 protein. The sample has about 350,000 distinct CDR3 sequences; under 25% are singletons.

The rearrangement uses TRBV5-1 and TRBJ2-2; TRBD2 might be the D (6 bases). This TCR was sampled from a man aged 18 to 30 who had mild COVID-19 (a few samples of this study predate the infection). Cell type and time point are not known. The source material was PBMCs or a T cell subset sorted from them (not recorded which). The CDR3 reads CASSLKFGGTGELFF. DNA of the CDR3: TGCGCCAGCAGCTTGAAGTTCGGGGGAACCGGGGAGCTGTTTTTT.